This T cell receptor beta chain is from a study of blood T cell repertoires in COVID-19. Study at large: Samples representing acute and convalescent COVID-19 were sourced from the United States, Italy and Spain. Sources were T cells, B-cell-depleted T cells, or PBMCs; the material itself was cDNA or gDNA.

Profiling relied on immunoSEQ multiplex PCR, and the TCRdb table lists in-frame clones only, not all of them. This sample carries 45,000 to 60,000 clones, around 81% of them seen once, and the ten largest clones take approximately 8.9%. Patients of the Seattle cohort, enrolled during active infection, were followed longitudinally. From germline, CDR1 is MNHEY and CDR2 SMNVEV (reference sequence). The CDR3 covers 13 residues. Unmatched junction bases numbered 3, after V lost 5 bases and J lost 2 bases. J is TRBJ2-7 and V is TRBV27; the match to TRBD1 covers 7 bases. The TCR was taken from an elderly man with COVID-19, enrolled during active disease. The specimen was peripheral blood. The CDR3: CASSPGQTYEQYV. The CDR3 DNA is TGTGCCAGCAGTCCGGGACAGACCTACGAGCAGTACGTC.